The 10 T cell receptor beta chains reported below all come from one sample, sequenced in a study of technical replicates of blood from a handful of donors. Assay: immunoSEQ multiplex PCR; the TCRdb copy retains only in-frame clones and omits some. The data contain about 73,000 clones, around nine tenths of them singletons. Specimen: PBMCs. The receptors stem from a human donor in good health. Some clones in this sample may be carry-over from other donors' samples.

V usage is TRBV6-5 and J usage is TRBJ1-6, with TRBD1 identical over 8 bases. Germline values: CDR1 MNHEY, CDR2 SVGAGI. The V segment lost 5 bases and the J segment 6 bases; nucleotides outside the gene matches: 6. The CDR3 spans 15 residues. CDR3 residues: CASSISDRANSPLHF. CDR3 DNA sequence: TGTGCCAGCAGTATTTCGGACAGGGCTAATTCACCCCTCCACTTT.

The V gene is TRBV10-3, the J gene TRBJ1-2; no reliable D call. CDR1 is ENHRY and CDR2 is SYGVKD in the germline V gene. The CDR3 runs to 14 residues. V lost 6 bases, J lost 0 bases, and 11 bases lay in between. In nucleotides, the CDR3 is TGTGCCATCAGAGCGGACGGGACTAACTATGGCTACACCTTC. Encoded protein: CAIRADGTNYGYTF.

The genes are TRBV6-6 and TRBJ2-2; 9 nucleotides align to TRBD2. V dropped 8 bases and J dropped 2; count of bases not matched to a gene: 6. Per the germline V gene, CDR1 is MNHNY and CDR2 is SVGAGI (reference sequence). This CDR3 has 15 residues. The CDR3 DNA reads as TGTGCCAGCGATCGCGGGAGGGGTAACACCGGGGAGCTGTTTTTT. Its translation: CASDRGRGNTGELFF.

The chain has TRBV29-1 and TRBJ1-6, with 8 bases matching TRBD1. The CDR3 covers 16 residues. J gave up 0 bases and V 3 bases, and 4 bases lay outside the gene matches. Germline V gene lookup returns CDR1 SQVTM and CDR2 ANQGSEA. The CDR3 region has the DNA TGCAGCGTTGAGGGACAGGTCTCCTCCTATAATTCACCCCTCCACTTT. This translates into CSVEGQVSSYNSPLHF.

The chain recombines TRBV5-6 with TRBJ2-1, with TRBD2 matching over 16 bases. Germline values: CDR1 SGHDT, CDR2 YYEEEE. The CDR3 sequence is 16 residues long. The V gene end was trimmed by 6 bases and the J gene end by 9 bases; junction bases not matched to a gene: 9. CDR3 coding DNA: TGTGCCAGCATGCCGGGACTAGCGGGAGGGCCAGGTGAGCAGTTCTTC. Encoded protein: CASMPGLAGGPGEQFF.

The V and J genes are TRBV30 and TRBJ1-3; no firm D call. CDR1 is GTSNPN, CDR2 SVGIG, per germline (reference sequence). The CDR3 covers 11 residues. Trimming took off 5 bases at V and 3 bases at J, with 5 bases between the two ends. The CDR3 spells CAWAGGNTIYF. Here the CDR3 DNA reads TGTGCCTGGGCGGGTGGAAACACCATATATTTT. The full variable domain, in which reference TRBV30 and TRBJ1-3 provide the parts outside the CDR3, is SQTIHQWPATLVQPVGSPLSLECTVEGTSNPNLYWYRQAAGRGLQLLFYSVGIGQISSEVPQNLSASRPQDRQFILSSKKLLLSDSGFYLCAWAGGNTIYFGEGSWLTVV.

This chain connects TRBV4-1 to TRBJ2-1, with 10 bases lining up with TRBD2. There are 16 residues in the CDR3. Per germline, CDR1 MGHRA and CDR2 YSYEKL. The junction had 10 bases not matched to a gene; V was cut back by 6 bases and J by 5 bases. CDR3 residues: CASRRTSGATDNEQFF. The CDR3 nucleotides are TGCGCCAGCAGGAGGACTAGCGGAGCGACGGACAATGAGCAGTTCTTC.

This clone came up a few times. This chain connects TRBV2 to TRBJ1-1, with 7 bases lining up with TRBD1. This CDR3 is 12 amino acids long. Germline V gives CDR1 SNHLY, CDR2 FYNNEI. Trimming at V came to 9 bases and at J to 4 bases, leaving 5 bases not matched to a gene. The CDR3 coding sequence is TGTGCCAGTCGACAGGGTCTCACTGAAGCTTTCTTT. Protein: CASRQGLTEAFF.

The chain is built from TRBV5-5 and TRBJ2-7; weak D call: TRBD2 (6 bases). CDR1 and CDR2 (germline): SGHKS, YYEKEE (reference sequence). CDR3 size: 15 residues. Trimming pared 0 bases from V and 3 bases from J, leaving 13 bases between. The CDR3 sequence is CASSLDPGRFYEQYF. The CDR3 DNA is TGTGCCAGCAGCTTGGATCCGGGGAGGTTCTACGAGCAGTACTTC.

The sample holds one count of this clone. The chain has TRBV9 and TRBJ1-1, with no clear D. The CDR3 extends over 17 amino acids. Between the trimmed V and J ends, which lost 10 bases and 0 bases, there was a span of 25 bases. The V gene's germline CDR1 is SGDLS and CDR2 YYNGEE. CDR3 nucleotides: TGTGCCCGTCCTGGGGAGGACCCTCTCCTCGTGAACACTGAAGCTTTCTTT. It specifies CARPGEDPLLVNTEAFF.